This T cell receptor beta chain came from a study of blood T cells in healthy people across ages. CDR1 DFQATT and CDR2 SNEGSKA come from the germline V gene (reference sequence). The CDR3 spans 15 residues. J was trimmed by 12 bases and V by 0 bases; bases with no gene match: 10. There are a few counts of this clonotype. Sample donors were healthy Caucasian individuals that came from Russia, aged roughly 6 to 100. A sample-barcoded 5' primer and a J-beta primer mix were used in a second PCR of roughly 7 to 12 cycles. Via MiXCR, TCRdb re-called the 5' RACE reads, giving one row per CDR3 protein. The top ten clones hold approximately 17% of a sample with about 1 million distinct CDR3 sequences, 40% to 55% of them seen once.

Material: blood. The V and J genes are TRBV20-1 and TRBJ2-1, with 11 bases aligning to TRBD2. This clonotype was obtained from a woman aged 55-75 years in good health. The CDR3 is CSARDIAGGPSRQFF. CDR3 nucleotides: TGCAGTGCTAGAGACATAGCGGGAGGGCCTTCTCGGCAGTTCTTC.